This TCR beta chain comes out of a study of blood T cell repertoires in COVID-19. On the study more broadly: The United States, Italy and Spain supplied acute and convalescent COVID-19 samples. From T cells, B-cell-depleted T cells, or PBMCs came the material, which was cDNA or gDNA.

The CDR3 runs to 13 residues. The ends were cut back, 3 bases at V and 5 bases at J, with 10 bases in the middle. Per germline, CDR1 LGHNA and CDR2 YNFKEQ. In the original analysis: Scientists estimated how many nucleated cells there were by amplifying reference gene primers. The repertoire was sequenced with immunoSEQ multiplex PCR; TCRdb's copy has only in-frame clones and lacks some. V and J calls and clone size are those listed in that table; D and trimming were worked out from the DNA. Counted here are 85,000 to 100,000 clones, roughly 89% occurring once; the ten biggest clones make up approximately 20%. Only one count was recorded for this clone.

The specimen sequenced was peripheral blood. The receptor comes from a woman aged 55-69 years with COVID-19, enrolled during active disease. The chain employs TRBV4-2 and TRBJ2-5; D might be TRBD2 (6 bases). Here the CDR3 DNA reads TGTGCCAGCAGCCAGGGACTGGGGGAGACCCAGTACTTC. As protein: CASSQGLGETQYF.